Here is one T cell receptor beta chain with its context. Its antigen remains unknown. The sample originates from a study of cytomegalovirus exposure and HLA in healthy donors. General study points: One variant, a missense change in DCLRE1C, was linked in a later analysis to TCR beta V- and J-gene trimming. Among TCR sequences, most were rare, though some public TCRs appeared in many donors. A later analysis associated about 18,000 TCR beta sequences with HLA alleles at a 0.05 false discovery rate.

The PCR ran on 60 Vbeta and 13 Jbeta primers. The table came from immunoSEQ multiplex PCR; TCRdb's copy has only in-frame clones and leaves some out. Of around 200,000 clones listed, approximately 80% are singletons. Though nominally healthy at sampling, donors likely had unrecorded immune exposures. This receptor was taken from a woman in her 40s in good health and CMV-seronegative. What was sequenced was PBMCs.

The CDR3 DNA reads as TGTGCCAGCAGCCAGACTAGCGGGGGGGTCCAAGAGACCCAGTACTTC. It is translated as CASSQTSGGVQETQYF. The chain employs TRBV4-2 and TRBJ2-5, with 14 bases aligning to TRBD2. CDR3 length: 16 residues. Germline CDR1 is LGHNA and CDR2 is YNFKEQ. Losses at the gene ends were 3 bases for V and 1 base for J; bases not matched to a gene: 1.